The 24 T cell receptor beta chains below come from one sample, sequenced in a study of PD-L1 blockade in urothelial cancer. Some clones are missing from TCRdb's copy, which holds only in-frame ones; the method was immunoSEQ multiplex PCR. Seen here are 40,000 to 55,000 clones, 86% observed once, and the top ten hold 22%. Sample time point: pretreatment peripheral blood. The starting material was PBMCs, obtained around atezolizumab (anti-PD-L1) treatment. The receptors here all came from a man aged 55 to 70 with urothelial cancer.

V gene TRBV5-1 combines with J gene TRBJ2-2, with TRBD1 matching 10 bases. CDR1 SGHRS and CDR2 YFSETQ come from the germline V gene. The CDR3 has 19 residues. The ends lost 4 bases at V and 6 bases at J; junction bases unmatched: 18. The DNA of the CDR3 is TGCGCCAGCAGCCCAGAAAGGACAGGGGGGACACGAAAGGCCGGGGAGCTGTTTTTT. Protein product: CASSPERTGGTRKAGELFF. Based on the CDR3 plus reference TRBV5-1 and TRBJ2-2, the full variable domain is KAGVTQTPRYLIKTRGQQVTLSCSPISGHRSVSWYQQTPGQGLQFLFEYFSETQRNKGNFPGRFSGRQFSNSRSEMNVSTLELGDSALYLCASSPERTGGTRKAGELFFGEGSRLTVL.

The chain's CDR3 is CASSTSGRRNEQFF. In DNA form, the CDR3 reads TGTGCCAGCAGTACTAGCGGGAGGCGCAATGAGCAGTTCTTC. This chain connects TRBV6-1 to TRBJ2-1, with 12 nucleotides matching TRBD2. J was trimmed by 6 bases and V by 5 bases; bases with no gene match: 2. CDR1 MNHNS and CDR2 SASEGT come from the germline V gene. The CDR3 has 14 amino acids.

The DNA for the CDR3 is TGTGCCAGCAGTGAACCGACAGGGTTAGGAGAAAAACTGTTTTTT. Translation: CASSEPTGLGEKLFF. The V gene is TRBV2, the J gene TRBJ1-4, with 7 bases lining up with TRBD1. Trimming took 2 bases from V and 8 from J; bases not matched to a gene: 8. This CDR3 region has 15 residues. Germline V gives CDR1 SNHLY, CDR2 FYNNEI.

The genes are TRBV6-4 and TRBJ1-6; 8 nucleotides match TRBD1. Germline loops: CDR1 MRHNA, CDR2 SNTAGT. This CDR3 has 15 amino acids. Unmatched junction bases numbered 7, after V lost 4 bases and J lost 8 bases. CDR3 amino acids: CASSVSTGGDSPLHF. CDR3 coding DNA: TGTGCCAGCAGTGTTTCCACAGGGGGAGATTCACCCCTCCACTTT.

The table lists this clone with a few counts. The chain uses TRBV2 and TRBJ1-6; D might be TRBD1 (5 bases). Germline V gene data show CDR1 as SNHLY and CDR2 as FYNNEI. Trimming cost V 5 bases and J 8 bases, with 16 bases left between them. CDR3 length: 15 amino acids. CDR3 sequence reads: CASSPDTLLDSPLHF. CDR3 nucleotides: TGTGCCAGCAGTCCGGACACCCTTCTCGATTCACCCCTCCACTTT.

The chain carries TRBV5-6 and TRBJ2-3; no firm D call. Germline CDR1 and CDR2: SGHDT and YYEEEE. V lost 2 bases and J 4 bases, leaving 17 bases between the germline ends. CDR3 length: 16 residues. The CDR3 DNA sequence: TGTGCCAGCAGCTTTGGTAATCGGCGGTCCGCAGATACGCAGTATTTT. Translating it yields CASSFGNRRSADTQYF.

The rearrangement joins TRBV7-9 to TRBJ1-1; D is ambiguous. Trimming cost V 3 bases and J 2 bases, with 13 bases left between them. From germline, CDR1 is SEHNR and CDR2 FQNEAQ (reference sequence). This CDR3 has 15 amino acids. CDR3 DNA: TGTGCCAGCAGCTTGGCGGGGAGGGCTAACACTGAAGCTTTCTTT. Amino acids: CASSLAGRANTEAFF.

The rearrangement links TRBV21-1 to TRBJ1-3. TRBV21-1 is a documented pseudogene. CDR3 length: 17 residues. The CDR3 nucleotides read TGTGCCAGCAGCAAAAGTAGGCGGGAAATCTCTGGAAACACCATATATTTT. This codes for CASSKSRREISGNTIYF.

For the CDR3, the DNA is TGTGCCAGCAGCTTAGCTATACAGGGTGGGAACACTGAAGCTTTCTTT. It codes for CASSLAIQGGNTEAFF. V is TRBV7-2 and J is TRBJ1-1; TRBD1 might be the D (6 bases). V was shortened by 0 bases and J by 1 base, with 12 bases between the two germline ends. The CDR3 is 16 residues long. Germline loops: CDR1 SGHTA, CDR2 FQGNSA.

The chain's CDR3 is CASSQERTGELFF. The CDR3 nucleotides are TGTGCCAGCAGCCAAGAGCGCACCGGGGAGCTGTTTTTT. This chain uses TRBV7-2 with TRBJ2-2; D ambiguous. The CDR3 covers 13 residues. V shed 5 bases and J shed 4 bases, with 8 bases lying between them. Germline V gene sequence: CDR1 SGHTA, CDR2 FQGNSA. The complete variable domain, with remaining parts taken from reference TRBV7-2 and TRBJ2-2, reads GAGVSQSPSNKVTEKGKDVELRCDPISGHTALYWYRQSLGQGLEFLIYFQGNSAPDKSGLPSDRFSAERTGGSVSTLTIQRTQQEDSAVYLCASSQERTGELFFGEGSRLTVL.

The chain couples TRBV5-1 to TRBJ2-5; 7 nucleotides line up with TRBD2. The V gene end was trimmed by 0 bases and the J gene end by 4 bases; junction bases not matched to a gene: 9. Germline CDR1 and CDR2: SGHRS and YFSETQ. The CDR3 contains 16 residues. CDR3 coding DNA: TGCGCCAGCAGCTTGGGGAGTAGCGGGTCGGGAGAGACCCAGTACTTC. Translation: CASSLGSSGSGETQYF.

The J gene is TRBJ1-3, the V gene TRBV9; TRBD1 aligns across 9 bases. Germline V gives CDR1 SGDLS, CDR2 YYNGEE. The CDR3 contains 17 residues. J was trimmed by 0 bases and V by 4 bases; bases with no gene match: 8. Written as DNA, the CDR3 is TGTGCCAGCAGCCCCAGGACAGGGGAAGCCTCTGGAAACACCATATATTTT. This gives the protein CASSPRTGEASGNTIYF.

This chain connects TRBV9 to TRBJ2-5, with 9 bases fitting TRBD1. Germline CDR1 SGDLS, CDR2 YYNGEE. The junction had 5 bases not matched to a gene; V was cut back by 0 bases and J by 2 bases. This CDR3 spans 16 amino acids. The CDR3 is CASSVGLDRGQETQYF. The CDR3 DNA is TGTGCCAGCAGCGTAGGCTTGGACAGGGGACAAGAGACCCAGTACTTC. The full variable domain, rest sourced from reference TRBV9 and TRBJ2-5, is DSGVTQTPKHLITATGQRVTLRCSPRSGDLSVYWYQQSLDQGLQFLIQYYNGEERAKGNILERFSAQQFPDLHSELNLSSLELGDSALYFCASSVGLDRGQETQYFGPGTRLLVL.

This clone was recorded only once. CDR3 in amino acids: CASSLLAGVYNEQFF. CDR3 bases: TGTGCCAGCAGTCTACTAGCGGGAGTCTACAATGAGCAGTTCTTC. The chain has TRBV6-1 and TRBJ2-1; 11 bases agree with TRBD2. Germline V lookup: CDR1 MNHNS, CDR2 SASEGT. This CDR3 contains 15 residues. The ends lost 5 bases at V and 3 bases at J; junction bases unmatched: 3.

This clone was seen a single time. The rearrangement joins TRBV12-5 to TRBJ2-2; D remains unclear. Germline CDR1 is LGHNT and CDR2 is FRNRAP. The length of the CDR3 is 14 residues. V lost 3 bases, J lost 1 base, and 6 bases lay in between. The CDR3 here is CASGLSRNTGELFF. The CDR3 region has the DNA TGTGCTAGTGGTTTAAGCCGGAACACCGGGGAGCTGTTTTTT.

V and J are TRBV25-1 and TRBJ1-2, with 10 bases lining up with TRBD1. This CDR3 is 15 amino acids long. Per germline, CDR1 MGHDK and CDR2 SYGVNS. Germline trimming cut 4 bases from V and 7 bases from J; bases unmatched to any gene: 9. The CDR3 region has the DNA TGTGCCAGCAGTGGAGGAAGGACAGGGGGATTTGGCTACACCTTC. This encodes CASSGGRTGGFGYTF.

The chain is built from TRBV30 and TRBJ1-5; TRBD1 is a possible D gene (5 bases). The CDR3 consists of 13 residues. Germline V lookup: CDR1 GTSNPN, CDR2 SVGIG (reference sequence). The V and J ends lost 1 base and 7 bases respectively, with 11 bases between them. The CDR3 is CAWSGQGVQPQHF. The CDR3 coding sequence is TGTGCCTGGAGTGGGCAGGGCGTACAGCCCCAGCATTTT. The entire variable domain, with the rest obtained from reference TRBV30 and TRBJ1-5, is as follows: SQTIHQWPATLVQPVGSPLSLECTVEGTSNPNLYWYRQAAGRGLQLLFYSVGIGQISSEVPQNLSASRPQDRQFILSSKKLLLSDSGFYLCAWSGQGVQPQHFGDGTRLSIL.

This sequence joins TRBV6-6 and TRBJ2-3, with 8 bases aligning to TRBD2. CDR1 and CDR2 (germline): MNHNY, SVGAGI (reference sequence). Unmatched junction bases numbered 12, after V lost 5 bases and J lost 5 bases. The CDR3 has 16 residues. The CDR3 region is CASSNPRRGAKDTQYF. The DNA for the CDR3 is TGTGCCAGCAGTAACCCCAGGCGGGGGGCAAAAGATACGCAGTATTTT.

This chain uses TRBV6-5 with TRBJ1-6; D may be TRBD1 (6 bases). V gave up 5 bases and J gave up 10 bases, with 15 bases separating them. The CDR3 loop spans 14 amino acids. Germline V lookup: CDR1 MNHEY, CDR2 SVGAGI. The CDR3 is CASSRTVSGSPLHF. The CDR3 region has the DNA TGTGCCAGCAGTAGGACAGTTTCGGGGTCACCCCTCCACTTT.

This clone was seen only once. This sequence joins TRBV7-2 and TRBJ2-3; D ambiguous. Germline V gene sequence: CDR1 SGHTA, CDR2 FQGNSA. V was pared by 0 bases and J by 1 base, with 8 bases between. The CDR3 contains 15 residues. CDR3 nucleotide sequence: TGTGCCAGCAGCTTAGCGCAGACTCGCACAGATACGCAGTATTTT. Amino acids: CASSLAQTRTDTQYF.

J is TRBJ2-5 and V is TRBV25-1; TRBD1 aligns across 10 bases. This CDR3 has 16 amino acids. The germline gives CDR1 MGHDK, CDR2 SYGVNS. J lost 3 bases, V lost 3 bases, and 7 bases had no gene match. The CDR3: CASSESGTGDKETQYF. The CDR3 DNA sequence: TGTGCCAGCAGTGAGTCCGGGACAGGGGATAAAGAGACCCAGTACTTC.

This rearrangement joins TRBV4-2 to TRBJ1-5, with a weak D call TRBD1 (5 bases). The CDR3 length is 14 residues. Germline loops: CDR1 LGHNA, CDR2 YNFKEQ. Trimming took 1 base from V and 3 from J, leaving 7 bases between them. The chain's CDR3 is CASSQAQDNQPQHF. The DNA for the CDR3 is TGTGCCAGCAGCCAAGCACAGGACAATCAGCCCCAGCATTTT.

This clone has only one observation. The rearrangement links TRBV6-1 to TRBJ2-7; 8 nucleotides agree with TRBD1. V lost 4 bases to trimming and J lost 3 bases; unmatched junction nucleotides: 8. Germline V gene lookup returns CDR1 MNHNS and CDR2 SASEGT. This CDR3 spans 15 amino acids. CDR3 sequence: CASSASGTGRYEQYF. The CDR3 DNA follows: TGTGCCAGCAGTGCATCCGGGACAGGCCGCTACGAGCAGTACTTC.

Here the CDR3 reads CASSISSRTGNYEQYF. CDR3 in DNA: TGTGCCAGTAGTATAAGTAGTAGAACCGGGAACTACGAGCAGTACTTC. The rearrangement uses TRBV19 and TRBJ2-7, with a weak D call TRBD2 (5 bases). CDR1 is LNHDA, CDR2 SQIVND, per germline (reference sequence). Trimming cost V 2 bases and J 3 bases, with 17 bases left between them. The CDR3 sequence is 16 residues long. Using reference TRBV19 and TRBJ2-7 for the parts outside the CDR3, the full variable domain is DGGITQSPKYLFRKEGQNVTLSCEQNLNHDAMYWYRQDPGQGLRLIYYSQIVNDFQKGDIAEGYSVSREKKESFPLTVTSAQKNPTAFYLCASSISSRTGNYEQYFGPGTRLTVT.